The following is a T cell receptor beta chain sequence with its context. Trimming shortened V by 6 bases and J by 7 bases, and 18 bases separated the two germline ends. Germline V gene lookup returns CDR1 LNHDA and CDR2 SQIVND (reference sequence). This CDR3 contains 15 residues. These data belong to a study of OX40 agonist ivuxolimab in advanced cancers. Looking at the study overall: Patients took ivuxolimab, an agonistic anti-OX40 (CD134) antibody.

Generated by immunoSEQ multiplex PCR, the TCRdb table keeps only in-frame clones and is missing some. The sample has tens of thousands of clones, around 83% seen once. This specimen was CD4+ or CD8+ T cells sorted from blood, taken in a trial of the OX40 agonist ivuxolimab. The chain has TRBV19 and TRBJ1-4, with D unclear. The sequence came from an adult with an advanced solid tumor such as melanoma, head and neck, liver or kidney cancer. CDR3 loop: CASSRRQPFGEKLFF. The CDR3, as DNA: TGTGCCAGTAGCCGGCGGCAGCCTTTTGGTGAAAAACTGTTTTTT.